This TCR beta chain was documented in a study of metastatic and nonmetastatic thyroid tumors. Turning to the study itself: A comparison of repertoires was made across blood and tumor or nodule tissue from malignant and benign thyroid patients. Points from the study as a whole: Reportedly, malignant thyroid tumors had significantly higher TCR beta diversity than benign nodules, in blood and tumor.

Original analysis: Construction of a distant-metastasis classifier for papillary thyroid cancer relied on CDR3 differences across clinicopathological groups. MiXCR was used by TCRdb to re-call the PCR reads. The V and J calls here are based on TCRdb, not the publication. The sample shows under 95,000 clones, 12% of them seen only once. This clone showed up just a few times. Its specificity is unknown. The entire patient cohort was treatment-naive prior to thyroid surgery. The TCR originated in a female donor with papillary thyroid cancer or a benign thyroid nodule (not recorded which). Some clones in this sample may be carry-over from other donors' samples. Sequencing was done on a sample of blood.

The CDR3 DNA sequence: TGTGCCAGCACCCCCGGAGGCCTAGACGAGCAGTACTTC. As protein: CASTPGGLDEQYF. The chain combines TRBV6-1 with TRBJ2-7; D may be TRBD2 (5 bases). Deletions cut 7 bases from V and 5 bases from J, with 15 bases between. This CDR3 comprises 13 residues. Germline V gives CDR1 MNHNS, CDR2 SASEGT.